The sequence of this T cell receptor (beta chain) was determined in a study of T-cell memory formation after mild COVID-19. Study results and limitations: Second-wave clones peaking on day 37 lacked confirmed SARS-CoV-2 specificity. Shrinking CD4+ clones resided mostly in CM and EM, and CD8+ ones in EMRA. Detection of some responders pre-infection suggested pre-existing cross-reactive memory T cells participated.

TCRdb analysed the 5' RACE reads with MiXCR anew, one entry per CDR3 protein. The top ten clones hold 35% to 40% of a sample with nearly 110,000 distinct CDR3 sequences, around 15% of them seen once. This clonotype was seen more than once but under ten times. Its target is unknown. Germline CDR1 reads SGHDT; CDR2 reads YYEEEE. V lost 0 bases, J lost 9 bases, and 10 bases lay in between. The CDR3 loop spans 14 amino acids. The origin of this receptor is a young man who had mild COVID-19 (a few samples of this study predate the infection). Cell type and time point are not known. Sample: PBMCs or a T cell subset sorted from them (not recorded which). The J gene is TRBJ1-6, the V gene TRBV5-6, with a tentative D call TRBD1 (5 bases). The CDR3 here is CASSLEEGSSPLHF. The CDR3 nucleotides read TGTGCCAGCAGCTTGGAGGAGGGGAGTTCACCCCTCCACTTT.